The 21 T cell receptor beta chains presented below share a single source sample, sequenced in a study of T cell repertoires in cytomegalovirus infection. A single record per CDR3 protein comes from TCRdb applying MiXCR to the reads. The profile covers roughly 100,000 distinct CDR3 sequences, with 15% to 20% appearing a single time and around 8.5% taken by the ten largest. Sequencing used PBMCs. Source of these receptors: a human donor in good health (CMV status not recorded). Some clones in this sample may be carry-over from other donors' samples.

The rearrangement links TRBV10-2 to TRBJ1-5; D is unclear. Trimming stripped 3 bases from V and 9 bases from J, with 9 bases between. This CDR3 has 12 amino acids. Germline-derived CDR1 and CDR2 are WSHSY and SAAADI. The CDR3 DNA sequence: TGCGCCAGCAGTGATCTTGGAATGCCCCAGCATTTT. Amino acid sequence: CASSDLGMPQHF.

The rearrangement links TRBV7-6 to TRBJ2-7; D may match TRBD1 or TRBD2 (5 bases each). The CDR3 contains 14 residues. V was cut by 1 base and J by 5 bases, with 12 bases left in between. CDR1 and CDR2 from the germline V gene are SGHVS and FNYEAQ. CDR3 amino acids: CASSLVGPRDEQYF. The CDR3 region has the DNA TGTGCCAGCAGCTTAGTGGGACCTCGGGACGAGCAGTACTTC.

The V and J genes are TRBV20-1 and TRBJ2-7; 9 nucleotides match TRBD2. With V trimmed by 6 bases and J by 3 bases, 18 bases remained unmatched. Germline loops: CDR1 DFQATT, CDR2 SNEGSKA (reference sequence). This CDR3 has 17 amino acids. CDR3 coding DNA: TGCAGTGCCCTCACCCAAGTTGGGCGGGGGGGCTTCTACGAGCAGTACTTC. Translating it yields CSALTQVGRGGFYEQYF.

The chain recombines TRBV20-1 with TRBJ2-3; no reliable D call. The germline V gene encodes CDR1 DFQATT and CDR2 SNEGSKA (reference sequence). The CDR3 totals 13 residues. With 0 bases removed from V and 2 bases from J, the gap between germline ends came to 6 bases. The CDR3 is CSARDTFTDTQYF. CDR3 sequence (DNA): TGCAGTGCTAGAGATACCTTCACAGATACGCAGTATTTT.

This clonotype was counted many times. This clone may be a read error of a much larger clone one base away. The chain uses TRBV11-2 and TRBJ2-5; no firm D call. The V end was cut by 6 bases, the J end by 2 bases, with 4 bases between. The CDR3 runs 11 residues. Germline V CDR1 and CDR2: SGHAT, FQNNGV. For the CDR3, the DNA is TGTGCCAGCAGATTACAAGAGACCCAGTACTTC. Its protein product is CASRLQETQYF.

Only a few counts were recorded for this clonotype. The rearrangement uses TRBV4-3 and TRBJ2-6, with TRBD1 matching over 7 bases. There are 16 residues in the CDR3. The germline V gene has CDR1 LGHNA and CDR2 YSLEER. The V and J ends lost 3 bases and 1 base, in that order; junction bases with no gene match: 3. CDR3 nucleotides: TGCGCCAGCAGCCAGGACAGGCCTTCTGGGGCCAACGTCCTGACTTTC. This codes for CASSQDRPSGANVLTF.

J is TRBJ1-2 and V is TRBV6-5; D possibly corresponds to TRBD1 (5 bases). Germline loops: CDR1 MNHEY, CDR2 SVGAGI. This CDR3 spans 14 amino acids. Trimming shortened V by 0 bases and J by 2 bases, and 7 bases separated the two germline ends. CDR3 nucleotides: TGTGCCAGCAGTTACTCTACAGGAAACTATGGCTACACCTTC. Protein product: CASSYSTGNYGYTF.

The chain joins TRBV6-2 or TRBV6-3 to TRBJ2-7; a possible D gene is TRBD2 (5 bases). Per the germline V gene, CDR1 is MNHEY and CDR2 is SVGEGT. The V end was cut by 7 bases, the J end by 3 bases, with 16 bases between. This CDR3 spans 14 amino acids. CDR3 in DNA: TGTGCCAGCAAGGTTCGGTTCGAGGGCTACGAGCAGTACTTC. This gives the protein CASKVRFEGYEQYF.

A remark on this clonotype: The DNA is omitted, as the CDR3 cannot be located on it reliably, and the CDR3 follows TCRdb's listing. The V call is TRBV7-5, the J call TRBJ2-3; the table's D call, TRBD1, has no DNA check behind it. TRBV7-5 is a pseudogene. Inclusive of both ends, the CDR3 amounts to 18 amino acids. CDR3 residues: CISVPEALRRGRGDTQYF.

The V call is TRBV18, the J call TRBJ1-2; perhaps TRBD1 as D (5 bases). The V end was cut by 6 bases, the J end by 4 bases, with 21 bases between. The CDR3 is made up of 16 amino acids. Per the germline V gene, CDR1 is KGHSH and CDR2 is LQKENI. CDR3 coding DNA: TGTGCCAGCTCTCAAGACAAGCCGAGGGACGCCTATGGCTACACCTTC. Protein: CASSQDKPRDAYGYTF.

At least ten counts were recorded for this clonotype. V is TRBV2 and J is TRBJ2-3, with 10 bases identical to TRBD2. The germline V gene has CDR1 SNHLY and CDR2 FYNNEI. The CDR3 has 15 amino acids. The trim removed 6 bases at V and 4 bases at J, leaving 7 bases unmatched. Here the CDR3 DNA reads TGTGCCAGCAGGGGGAGCGGGGGGGCCGCAGATACGCAGTATTTT. Its translation: CASRGSGGAADTQYF.

J is TRBJ2-5 and V is TRBV5-4; D unclear. CDR3 length: 15 residues. Trimming left V 5 bases short and J 3 bases short, with 17 bases between. Per the germline V gene, CDR1 is SGHNT and CDR2 is YYREEE (reference sequence). The DNA for the CDR3 is TGTGCCAGCAGTCATCCGGCTCCTGGCGAAGAGACCCAGTACTTC. Its protein product is CASSHPAPGEETQYF. The full variable domain, in which reference TRBV5-4 and TRBJ2-5 provide the parts outside the CDR3, is ETGVTQSPTHLIKTRGQQVTLRCSSQSGHNTVSWYQQALGQGPQFIFQYYREEENGRGNFPPRFSGLQFPNYSSELNVNALELDDSALYLCASSHPAPGEETQYFGPGTRLLVL.

V and J are TRBV5-1 and TRBJ2-7; D is ambiguous. The CDR3 sequence is 13 residues long. Germline-derived CDR1 and CDR2 are SGHRS and YFSETQ. V was clipped by 2 bases and J by 3 bases, with 9 bases between them. In DNA form, the CDR3 reads TGCGCCAGCAGCTTCCCAAATGGCTACGAGCAGTACTTC. This encodes CASSFPNGYEQYF. The whole variable domain, remainder taken from reference TRBV5-1 and TRBJ2-7, is KAGVTQTPRYLIKTRGQQVTLSCSPISGHRSVSWYQQTPGQGLQFLFEYFSETQRNKGNFPGRFSGRQFSNSRSEMNVSTLELGDSALYLCASSFPNGYEQYFGPGTRLTVT.

This clonotype was detected a few times. V gene TRBV29-1 combines with J gene TRBJ2-7; the D is unclear. V lost 4 bases to trimming and J lost 6 bases, with 19 bases between them. CDR1 is SQVTM and CDR2 is ANQGSEA in the germline V gene. The CDR3 consists of 14 residues. In DNA, the CDR3 is TGCAGCGTTGGTAAAACAGACCGGTTAGGCGAGCAGTACTTC. Translated: CSVGKTDRLGEQYF.

In its sample, this clonotype was seen many times. The chain carries TRBV7-2 and TRBJ2-6; D is perhaps TRBD2 (5 bases). Germline assignment: CDR1 SGHTA and CDR2 FQGNSA. The CDR3 is 14 residues long. With 6 bases removed from V and 3 bases from J, the gap between germline ends came to 9 bases. The chain's CDR3 is CASREVNGANVLTF. The CDR3 region has the DNA TGTGCCAGCAGGGAGGTGAATGGGGCCAACGTCCTGACTTTC.

This clonotype was detected only a few times. The chain is built from TRBV29-1 and TRBJ2-3; perhaps D is TRBD1 or TRBD2 (6 bases each). The CDR3 loop spans 16 amino acids. V shed 2 bases and J shed 6 bases, with 21 bases lying between them. Germline V gives CDR1 SQVTM, CDR2 ANQGSEA. The CDR3 DNA follows: TGCAGCGTTGAATCCGGACTAAATTCGAGGGGGGATACGCAGTATTTT. Protein sequence: CSVESGLNSRGDTQYF.

This clonotype was observed at least ten times. This chain links TRBV7-2 with TRBJ1-2; no clear D. This CDR3 spans 11 amino acids. The V end was cut by 2 bases, the J end by 8 bases, with 6 bases between. CDR1 and CDR2 (germline): SGHTA, FQGNSA. The DNA for the CDR3 is TGTGCCAGCAGCTTATTGCAAGGCTACACCTTC. Its protein is CASSLLQGYTF.

This clonotype came up many times. The chain combines TRBV6-5 with TRBJ2-5; 12 bases align to TRBD2. Germline assignment: CDR1 MNHEY and CDR2 SVGAGI. This CDR3 comprises 17 residues. V dropped 0 bases and J dropped 2; count of bases not matched to a gene: 4. The CDR3 spells CASSYSVTSGGQETQYF. In DNA, the CDR3 is TGTGCCAGCAGTTACTCGGTTACTAGCGGGGGGCAAGAGACCCAGTACTTC.

The table lists this clonotype with a few counts. CDR3 DNA: TGCAGCGTCAATACAGGGGGCTCGGGGGAGACCCAGTACTTC. Its protein is CSVNTGGSGETQYF. The chain recombines TRBV29-1 with TRBJ2-5, with TRBD1 identical over 9 bases. V gave up 6 bases and J gave up 5 bases; unmatched junction bases: 10. This CDR3 is 14 amino acids long. From germline, CDR1 is SQVTM and CDR2 ANQGSEA.

This clonotype has at least ten counts. V usage is TRBV7-2 and J usage is TRBJ2-7, with 10 nucleotides matching TRBD2. Germline values: CDR1 SGHTA, CDR2 FQGNSA. The length of the CDR3 is 15 residues. With 3 bases clipped from V and 2 bases from J, the junction kept 4 bases outside the gene matches. The CDR3 DNA reads as TGTGCCAGCAGCTTTAGCGGGGGGTCCCCCTACGAGCAGTACTTC. Protein sequence: CASSFSGGSPYEQYF.

This clonotype was recorded many times. This chain connects TRBV7-9 to TRBJ2-1; 8 bases are a match to TRBD2. This CDR3 is built from 16 residues. Trimming removed 2 bases from V and 0 bases from J; junction bases left unmatched: 3. Per the germline V gene, CDR1 is SEHNR and CDR2 is FQNEAQ (reference sequence). The CDR3: CASSLRRGASYNEQFF. CDR3 coding DNA: TGTGCCAGCAGCTTACGGCGGGGGGCCTCCTACAATGAGCAGTTCTTC. The whole variable domain, filled in from reference TRBV7-9 and TRBJ2-1, reads DTGVSQNPRHKITKRGQNVTFRCDPISEHNRLYWYRQTLGQGPEFLTYFQNEAQLEKSRLLSDRFSAERPKGSFSTLEIQRTEQGDSAMYLCASSLRRGASYNEQFFGPGTRLTVL.